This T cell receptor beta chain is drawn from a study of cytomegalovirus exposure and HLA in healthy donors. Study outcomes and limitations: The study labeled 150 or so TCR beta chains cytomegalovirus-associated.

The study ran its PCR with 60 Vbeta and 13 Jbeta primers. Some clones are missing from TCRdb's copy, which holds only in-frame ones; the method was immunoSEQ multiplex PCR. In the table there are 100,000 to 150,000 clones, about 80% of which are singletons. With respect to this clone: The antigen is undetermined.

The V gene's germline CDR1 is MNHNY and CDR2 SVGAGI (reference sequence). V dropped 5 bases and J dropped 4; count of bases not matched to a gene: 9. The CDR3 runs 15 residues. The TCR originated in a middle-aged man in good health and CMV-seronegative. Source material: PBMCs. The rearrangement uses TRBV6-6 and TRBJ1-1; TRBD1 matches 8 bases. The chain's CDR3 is CASSPGGGGGTEAFF. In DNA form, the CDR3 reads TGTGCCAGCAGTCCAGGGGGCGGGGGGGGCACTGAAGCTTTCTTT.